This is a list of T cell receptor beta chains from one sample in a study of monozygotic twins with cystic fibrosis. Sequencing was performed with immunoSEQ multiplex PCR; in TCRdb, only in-frame clones are kept and a portion is missing. The data show 30,000 to 35,000 clones, around 96% seen once. Input material: blood. These receptors came from a girl under 10 years old with cystic fibrosis. The CDR3 runs from the conserved cysteine through the conserved F or W. A D gene is named only where the DNA matches it firmly. Part of the rows lack a size; the others show once, few, many or a class for expanded clones.

>TRBJ2-2|TRBV1|.|.
CTSSRDSSNTGELFF
TGCACCAGCAGTCGGGACTCCTCGAACACCGGGGAGCTGTTTTTT
>TRBJ1-2|TRBV19|.|.
CASRAQGDNYGYTF
TGTGCCAGCAGAGCTCAGGGAGACAACTATGGCTACACCTTC
>TRBJ2-2|TRBV4-1|.|.
CASSQVSPRELFF
TGCGCCAGCAGCCAAGTGAGTCCCCGGGAGCTGTTTTTT
>TRBJ2-1|TRBV5-6|.|.
CASSLVSHNEQFF
TGTGCCAGCAGCTTGGTCTCCCACAATGAGCAGTTCTTC
>TRBJ1-1|TRBV28|.|once
CASSWSASVSGAFF
TGTGCCAGCAGTTGGTCTGCGTCGGTAAGTGGAGCTTTCTTT
>TRBJ2-7|TRBV7-9|TRBD1|.
CASSLVPGGTYEQYF
TGTGCCAGCAGCTTAGTTCCAGGGGGCACCTACGAGCAGTACTTC
>TRBJ1-1|TRBV6-5|.|.
CASSYEQGEDTEAFF
TGTGCCAGCAGTTACGAGCAGGGCGAGGACACTGAAGCTTTCTTT
>TRBJ1-1|TRBV18|.|.
CASSPPWTEAFF
TGTGCCAGCTCACCTCCTTGGACTGAAGCTTTCTTT
>TRBJ2-1|TRBV6-6|TRBD2|.
CASRDREGYNEQFF
TGTGCCAGCCGAGACCGGGAGGGGTACAATGAGCAGTTCTTC
>TRBJ1-2|TRBV7-9|.|.
CASSSGRDNYGYTF
TGTGCCAGCAGCTCGGGCAGGGACAACTATGGCTACACCTTC
>TRBJ2-1|TRBV30|.|.
CAWSTGTFGDEQFF
TGTGCCTGGAGTACCGGGACTTTTGGCGATGAGCAGTTCTTC
>TRBJ2-1|TRBV6-4|.|once
CASSERGEGYNEQFF
TGTGCCAGCAGTGAGAGGGGGGAGGGTTACAATGAGCAGTTCTTC
>TRBJ1-1|TRBV14|.|.
CASSHDRRLNTEAFF
TGTGCCAGCAGCCATGACAGAAGATTGAACACTGAAGCTTTCTTT
>TRBJ2-4|TRBV5-4|TRBD2|few
CASSLEVGGINIQYF
TGTGCCAGCAGCTTGGAAGTGGGGGGGATTAACATTCAGTACTTC
>TRBJ1-6|TRBV27|.|.
CASSLSLGAGASYSPLHF
TGTGCCAGCAGTTTATCGTTGGGTGCGGGGGCTAGTTATTCACCCCTCCACTTT
>TRBJ1-2|TRBV29-1|.|.
CSVAGFNYGYTF
TGCAGCGTCGCAGGCTTTAACTATGGCTACACCTTC
>TRBJ2-5|TRBV25-1|TRBD1|.
CASSRDRVQETQYF
TGTGCCAGCAGCCGGGACAGGGTTCAAGAGACCCAGTACTTC
>TRBJ1-1|TRBV19|TRBD1|.
CASSEGAVWLGTEAFF
TGTGCCAGTAGTGAGGGGGCTGTTTGGTTAGGCACTGAAGCTTTCTTT
>TRBJ2-3|TRBV5-1|TRBD1|.
CASSLQGLTSTDTQYF
TGCGCCAGCAGCCTACAGGGGTTAACTAGCACAGATACGCAGTATTTT
>TRBJ2-1|TRBV9|.|.
CASSVGPSSYNEQFF
TGTGCCAGCAGCGTAGGTCCTAGCTCCTACAATGAGCAGTTCTTC
>TRBJ2-7|TRBV7-9|TRBD1|.
CASSPPGQGVGEQYF
TGTGCCAGCAGCCCGCCGGGACAGGGGGTAGGCGAGCAGTACTTC
>TRBJ1-1|TRBV2|.|.
CASSGEVNTEAFF
TGTGCCAGCAGTGGGGAGGTGAACACTGAAGCTTTCTTT
>TRBJ2-1|TRBV30|.|.
CAWSGTSYNEQFF
TGTGCCTGGAGTGGGACGTCGTACAATGAGCAGTTCTTC
>TRBJ2-7|TRBV28|TRBD2|.
CASSGPSGNEQYF
TGTGCCAGCAGTGGGCCTAGCGGGAACGAGCAGTACTTC
>TRBJ1-1|TRBV19|.|.
CASRDRTDMNTEAFF
TGTGCCAGTAGGGATCGGACGGATATGAACACTGAAGCTTTCTTT
>TRBJ2-1|TRBV9|TRBD2|once
CASSVAPGGTYNEQFF
TGTGCCAGCAGCGTAGCTCCGGGGGGTACCTACAATGAGCAGTTCTTC
>TRBJ1-2|TRBV6-6|.|.
CASSYSIGDYGYTF
TGTGCCAGCAGTTACTCGATCGGGGACTATGGCTACACCTTC
>TRBJ2-7|TRBV10-2|.|.
CASSLDSSYEQYF
TGCGCCAGCAGTTTAGACAGCTCCTACGAGCAGTACTTC
>TRBJ2-7|TRBV21-1|.|.
CASSNRLWTGEPSGSTYEQYF
TGTGCCAGCAGCAACCGCCTTTGGACAGGGGAACCTAGCGGGAGCACGTACGAGCAGTACTTC